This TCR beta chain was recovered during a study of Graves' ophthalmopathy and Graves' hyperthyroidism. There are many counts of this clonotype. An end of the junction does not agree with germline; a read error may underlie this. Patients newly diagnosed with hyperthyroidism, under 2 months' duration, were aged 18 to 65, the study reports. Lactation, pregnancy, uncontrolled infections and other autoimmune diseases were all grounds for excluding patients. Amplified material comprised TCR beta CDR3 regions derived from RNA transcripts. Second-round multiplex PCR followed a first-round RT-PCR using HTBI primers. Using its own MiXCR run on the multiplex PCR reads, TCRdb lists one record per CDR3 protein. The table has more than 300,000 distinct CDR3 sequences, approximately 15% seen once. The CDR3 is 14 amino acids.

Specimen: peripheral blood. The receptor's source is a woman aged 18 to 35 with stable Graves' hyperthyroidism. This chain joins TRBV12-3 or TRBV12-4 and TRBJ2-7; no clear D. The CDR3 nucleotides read TGTGCCAGCAGTACCGACATAAGGTCCTCCGAGCAGTACTTC. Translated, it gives CASSTDIRSSEQYF.